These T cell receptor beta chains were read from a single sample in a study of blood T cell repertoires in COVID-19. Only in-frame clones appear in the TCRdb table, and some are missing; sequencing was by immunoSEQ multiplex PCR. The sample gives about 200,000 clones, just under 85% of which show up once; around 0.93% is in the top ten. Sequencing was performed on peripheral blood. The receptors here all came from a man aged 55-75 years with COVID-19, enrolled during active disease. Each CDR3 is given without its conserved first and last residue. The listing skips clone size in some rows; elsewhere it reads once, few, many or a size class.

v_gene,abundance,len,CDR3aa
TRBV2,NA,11,ARSSGRTDTQY
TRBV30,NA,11,AWKGTAQRGYT
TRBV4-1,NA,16,ASSLRLAGGFSTDTQY
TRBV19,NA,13,ASSTRGQQNQPQH
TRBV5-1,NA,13,ASSWDSPISYEQY
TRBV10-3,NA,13,AISPGQGVNQPQH
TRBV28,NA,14,ASRPQPGQHNQPQH
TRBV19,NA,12,ASSMYRKTDTQY
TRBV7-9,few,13,ASSSTPGQGHGYT
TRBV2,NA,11,ASSAGGTDTQY
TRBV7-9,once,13,ASSLEGTGTYEQY
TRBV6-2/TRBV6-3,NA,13,ASSSTGEPYYEQY
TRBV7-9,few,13,ASSLRREKNNEQF
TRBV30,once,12,AWGTDHSNQPQH
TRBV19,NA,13,ASKREFSSYNEQF
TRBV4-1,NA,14,ASSQVVRQGMQPQH
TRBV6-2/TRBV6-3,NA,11,ASSGTGRTEAF
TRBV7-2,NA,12,ASSLDRLNTEAF
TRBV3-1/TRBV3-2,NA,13,ASSPTSGRSHEQF
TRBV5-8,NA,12,ASRKPGTSEKLF
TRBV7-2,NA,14,ASSLTGTGAYNEQF
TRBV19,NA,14,ASSPSSDSSGNTIY
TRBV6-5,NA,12,ASTEAGDKNIQY
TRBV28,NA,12,ASSNRASNSPLH
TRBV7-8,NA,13,ASSPHDRGNQPQH
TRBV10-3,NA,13,AQQGDRGRGNEQF
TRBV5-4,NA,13,ASSPGLAGIGELF
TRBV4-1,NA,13,ASSPWGTGPYEQY
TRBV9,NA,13,ASSPQAGEFYGYT
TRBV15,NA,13,ATSREQGMNTEAF
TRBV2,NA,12,ASSTRGYNQPQH
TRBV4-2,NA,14,ASSHPLRGQGGGYT
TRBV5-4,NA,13,ASSLSRGRSETQY
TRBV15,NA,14,ATSRDGTAPHNEQF
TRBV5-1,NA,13,ASSWGQAAGTEAF
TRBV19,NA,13,ASSMFGGPYNEQF
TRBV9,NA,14,ASSVGDSYSNQPQH
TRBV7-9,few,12,ASSNRGENTEAF
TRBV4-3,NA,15,ASSQTTGGWRGSPLH
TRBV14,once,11,ASSQVLRDGYT
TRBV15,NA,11,ATSRQGRQPQH
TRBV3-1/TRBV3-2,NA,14,ASSHRGGSGANVLT
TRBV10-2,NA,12,ASGPGGAGQPQH
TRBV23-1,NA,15,ASRRDSLCSYNSPLH
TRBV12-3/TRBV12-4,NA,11,ASSSGQGQGAF
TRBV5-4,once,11,ASGGIDYNEQF